There are a few counts of the clone carrying this T cell receptor (beta chain). Its antigen is not identified. Every bit of the isolated RNA underwent reverse transcription, so sequencing read expressed TCRB transcripts. The table came from immunoSEQ multiplex PCR; TCRdb's copy has only in-frame clones and leaves some out. The table records 150,000 to 200,000 clones, 13% of them present only once. This record comes from a study of beta chain features in type 1 diabetes. Study-level results: Fewer insertions but more deletions were seen at VDJ junctions in type 1 diabetes patients. Cells expressing TCR highly could be over-represented by cDNA sequencing.

Via the markers CD45RO/CCR7/CD25/CD127/CD95/CD27, stem cell-like memory, regulatory, central memory and naive CD4+ cells were sorted. Deletions cut 7 bases from V and 2 bases from J, with 11 bases between. The germline V gene has CDR1 KGHSH and CDR2 LQKENI. This CDR3 contains 13 residues. Sequencing was performed on central memory CD4+ T cells from blood. The chain recombines TRBV18 with TRBJ1-1, with D possibly being TRBD1 (6 bases). The sequence came from a woman between 18 and 29 years old in good health. CDR3 loop: CASYGQLNTEAFF. The CDR3 nucleotides are TGTGCCAGCTATGGACAGTTAAACACTGAAGCTTTCTTT.